Listed below are T cell receptor beta chains from one sample, sequenced in a study of T cell changes during pregnancy in multiple sclerosis. Some clones are missing from TCRdb's copy, which holds only in-frame ones; the method was immunoSEQ multiplex PCR. The sample contains fewer than 50,000 clones, approximately 94% of which appear only once. This sample comprised CD4+ T cells from peripheral blood mononuclear cells, obtained in the third trimester of pregnancy. The source of these receptors is a female donor with multiple sclerosis, enrolled in a pregnancy study. Both conserved end residues are part of each CDR3. Fields, in order: clone size, J gene, D gene, V gene, CDR3 DNA, CDR3 protein. D genes are given only for firm matches. Clone size appears in some rows only: once, few, many, or a class for an expanded clone.

once,TRBJ1-2,NA,TRBV27,TGTGCCAGCAGTCCTCAGGGGAATACTAACTATGGCTACACCTTC,CASSPQGNTNYGYTF
NA,TRBJ1-4,NA,TRBV18,TGTGCCAGCTCACCGGTCCTTACAGGTCGAGATGAAAAACTGTTTTTT,CASSPVLTGRDEKLFF
NA,TRBJ1-5,NA,TRBV27,TGTGCCAGCAGTTTAAAGCGGGACACCTATAGCAATCAGCCCCAGCATTTT,CASSLKRDTYSNQPQHF
NA,TRBJ1-5,NA,TRBV2,TGTGCCAGCACCATGGGAGCGGAAAATCAGCCCCAGCATTTT,CASTMGAENQPQHF
NA,TRBJ1-1,NA,TRBV5-1,TGCGCCAGCAGCCCCCGAGGATACACTGAAGCTTTCTTT,CASSPRGYTEAFF
NA,TRBJ2-7,TRBD2,TRBV18,TGTGCCAGCTCACCCAGTCCCGGGACTAGCGGCGAGCAGTACTTC,CASSPSPGTSGEQYF
NA,TRBJ1-1,TRBD1,TRBV6-1,TGTGCCAGCAGTACGCTTGGGACAGCAGTTGAAGCTTTCTTT,CASSTLGTAVEAFF
NA,TRBJ2-3,TRBD2,TRBV18,TGTGCCAGCTCACCCGGGACTAGCGGGGATACGCAGTATTTT,CASSPGTSGDTQYF
NA,TRBJ2-7,TRBD2,TRBV7-9,TGTGCCAGCAGCTTAGCGTTGGGGGGACTAACCTACGAGCAGTACTTC,CASSLALGGLTYEQYF
NA,TRBJ2-3,NA,TRBV5-4,TGTGCCAGCAGCACGGCGGTGAAAGATACGCAGTATTTT,CASSTAVKDTQYF
NA,TRBJ1-1,NA,TRBV19,TGTGCCAGTACAGCGGTCCCGTTTGTCACTGAAGCTTTCTTT,CASTAVPFVTEAFF
NA,TRBJ2-1,NA,TRBV7-8,TGTGCCAGCAGCTGGGCTCGTGGCGGGGGCTTCTACAATGAGCAGTTCTTC,CASSWARGGGFYNEQFF
NA,TRBJ2-7,NA,TRBV29-1,TGCAGCGGGGCTACAGCCTACGAGCAGTACTTC,CSGATAYEQYF
NA,TRBJ1-1,TRBD1,TRBV10-3,TGTGCCATCAGTGAGTCGAAACAGGGGGCGGGGAACACTGAAGCTTTCTTT,CAISESKQGAGNTEAFF
NA,TRBJ2-5,TRBD2,TRBV7-2,TGTGCCAGCACCTGGGGACTAGCTGGGGAGACCCAGTACTTC,CASTWGLAGETQYF
NA,TRBJ1-2,NA,TRBV6-1,TGTGCCAGCAGTGAAGGTGCGGCAGGGGCTGTCTATGGCTACACCTTC,CASSEGAAGAVYGYTF
few,TRBJ2-7,NA,TRBV6-5,TGTGCCAGCAGTTACCGACCGGGGGAGGTCTCCCACGAGCAGTACTTC,CASSYRPGEVSHEQYF
NA,TRBJ2-7,NA,TRBV4-1,TGCGCCAGCAGCCGCCAGGGGATTACCTACGAGCAGTACTTC,CASSRQGITYEQYF
NA,TRBJ2-3,NA,TRBV7-9,TGTGCCAGCAGCTTACTAGTCGGCCAAATCCCAGATACGCAGTATTTT,CASSLLVGQIPDTQYF
NA,TRBJ1-5,TRBD1,TRBV19,TGTGCCAGTAGTATAGTAGGGACAGGTTATAGCAATCAGCCCCAGCATTTT,CASSIVGTGYSNQPQHF
NA,TRBJ2-5,NA,TRBV7-2,TGTGCCAGCAGCTTAGCCGCCGGACAGCAAGAGACCCAGTACTTC,CASSLAAGQQETQYF
NA,TRBJ2-7,TRBD1,TRBV7-2,TGTGCCAGCAGCACAAGACAGGGGGGACCCTACGAGCAGTACTTC,CASSTRQGGPYEQYF